This TCR beta chain stems from a study of Tregs in tolerant kidney transplant recipients. General observations from the study: Few patients were studied, so findings need validation in larger groups. Biological reproducibility was not directly addressed in this study.

Germline CDR1 reads LNHDA; CDR2 reads SQIVND (reference sequence). V lost 8 bases, J lost 5 bases, and 15 bases lay in between. The CDR3 length is 13 residues. Only in-frame clones appear in the TCRdb table, and some are missing; sequencing was by immunoSEQ multiplex PCR. The sample has 100,000 to 130,000 clones; nearly 90% are singletons. As concerns this clone: Antigen: not known.

Unstimulated Tregs (CD4+CD25+CD127-) and CD4+CD25- non-Tregs were sorted from PBMCs. This clonotype originated in a human donor who received a combined kidney and bone marrow transplant. The sequencing here drew on CD4+ T cells from blood, taken before the transplant. J is TRBJ2-5 and V is TRBV19; TRBD1 might be the D (5 bases). The CDR3, as DNA: TGTGCCAGTGGAGAACAGGTTCCTGAGACCCAGTACTTC. Residues: CASGEQVPETQYF.